This TCR beta chain was documented in a study of blood T cells in healthy people across ages. Study conclusions and caveats: Observed TCR beta diversity showed a strong correlation with the percentage of naive T cells as measured by flow cytometry.

As concerns this clonotype: The antigen remains unidentified.

A J-beta primer mix and a sample-barcoded 5' primer were used in a second PCR of roughly 6 to 11 cycles. TCRdb ran MiXCR on the 5' RACE reads and lists one entry per CDR3 protein. The sample has fewer than 900,000 distinct CDR3 sequences, approximately 35% seen once. The specimen was blood. This receptor was taken from a man aged 18 to 35 in good health.

CDR3 sequence reads: CASSLTGVGEKLFF. For the CDR3, the DNA is TGTGCCAGCAGCCTCACAGGGGTTGGGGAAAAACTGTTTTTT. The gene calls are TRBV7-9 and TRBJ1-4, with TRBD1 matching over 7 bases. The CDR3 sequence is 14 residues long. Germline lookup yields CDR1 SEHNR and CDR2 FQNEAQ (reference sequence). V shed 5 bases and J 8 bases; nucleotides not matched to a gene: 8.